This is a list of T cell receptor beta chains from one sample in a study of blood T cell repertoires in COVID-19. Clones were sequenced by immunoSEQ multiplex PCR, and TCRdb holds only the in-frame ones, with some missing. The table has roughly 190,000 clones, approximately 84% seen once. The sequencing input was PBMCs or T cells enriched from blood (not recorded which). These TCRs come from a woman aged 25 to 39 who had recovered from COVID-19. Each CDR3 is given with its conserved first and last residue. D genes are given only for firm matches. The size of a clone is reported for some rows only, either as once, few or many, or as a class for expanded clones.

TRBV2	TRBD1	NA	TRBJ2-1	CASSFRDRGSNEQFF	TGTGCCAGCAGTTTTCGAGACAGGGGGTCCAATGAGCAGTTCTTC
TRBV30	NA	few	TRBJ2-1	CAWRTSPPMGNEQFF	TGTGCCTGGAGAACTAGTCCCCCAATGGGCAATGAGCAGTTCTTC
TRBV28	NA	NA	TRBJ1-6	CASSLVGSPLHF	TGTGCCAGCAGTTTAGTCGGTTCACCCCTCCACTTT
TRBV11-2	NA	once	TRBJ2-1	CASSSGRRNEQFF	TGTGCCAGCAGCTCAGGGAGGAGGAATGAGCAGTTCTTC
TRBV9	TRBD2	NA	TRBJ2-5	CASTPSGGSAQETQYF	TGTGCCAGCACCCCCAGCGGCGGGAGTGCCCAAGAGACCCAGTACTTC
TRBV7-9	NA	once	TRBJ1-2	CASSVGQGLSYTF	TGTGCCAGCAGTGTGGGGCAGGGTTTGTCCTACACCTTC
TRBV6-5	NA	NA	TRBJ2-5	CASSYSLEGPTQYF	TGTGCCAGCAGTTACTCACTGGAGGGGCCGACCCAGTACTTC
TRBV7-2	NA	NA	TRBJ1-4	CASSLGGGEKLFF	TGTGCCAGCAGCTTAGGGGGGGGCGAAAAACTGTTTTTT
TRBV11-3	NA	NA	TRBJ1-6	CASAMQASNSPLHF	TGTGCCAGCGCCATGCAGGCTTCTAATTCACCCCTCCACTTT
TRBV11-3	NA	once	TRBJ2-5	CASSLGGRTQETQYF	TGTGCCAGCAGCTTAGGAGGGAGAACTCAAGAGACCCAGTACTTC
TRBV2	NA	NA	TRBJ1-1	CASRADRNTEAFF	TGTGCCAGCAGGGCGGACAGGAACACTGAAGCTTTCTTT
TRBV28	TRBD1	NA	TRBJ1-5	CASSLWAGGSNQPQHF	TGTGCCAGCAGTTTATGGGCAGGGGGGAGCAATCAGCCCCAGCATTTT
TRBV5-5	NA	NA	TRBJ2-2	CASSLTGADTGELFF	TGTGCCAGCAGCTTGACAGGCGCCGACACCGGGGAGCTGTTTTTT
TRBV28	NA	NA	TRBJ1-2	CASSPRGAEPNYGYTF	TGTGCCAGCAGTCCTCGGGGGGCGGAGCCTAACTATGGCTACACCTTC
TRBV12-3/TRBV12-4	TRBD1	once	TRBJ2-1	CASSSDRSNEQFF	TGTGCCAGCAGTTCGGACAGGTCCAATGAGCAGTTCTTC
TRBV4-1	TRBD1	NA	TRBJ1-4	CASSLGTGLAEKLFF	TGCGCCAGCAGCCTCGGGACAGGTCTAGCTGAAAAACTGTTTTTT
TRBV3-1/TRBV3-2	NA	NA	TRBJ1-5	CASSGSTGPNQPQHF	TGTGCCAGCAGCGGGTCGACAGGTCCCAATCAGCCCCAGCATTTT
TRBV5-6	TRBD1	NA	TRBJ1-2	CASSRTGSLYGYTF	TGTGCCAGCAGCCGGACAGGGTCCCTCTATGGCTACACCTTC
TRBV18	TRBD1	NA	TRBJ1-1	CASSTGTGNTEAFF	TGTGCCAGCTCGACCGGGACAGGGAACACTGAAGCTTTCTTT
TRBV28	NA	NA	TRBJ1-1	CASTTQGSEAFF	TGTGCCAGCACTACGCAGGGTTCTGAAGCTTTCTTT
TRBV5-1	NA	NA	TRBJ1-2	CASSLADRYGYTF	TGCGCCAGCAGCTTGGCCGACAGGTATGGCTACACCTTC
TRBV9	TRBD1	NA	TRBJ1-1	CASGDRMNTEAFF	TGTGCCTCCGGGGACAGAATGAACACTGAAGCTTTCTTT
TRBV11-2	NA	NA	TRBJ1-3	CASQKESGNTIYF	TGTGCCAGCCAAAAAGAGTCTGGAAACACCATATATTTT
TRBV6-4	NA	NA	TRBJ2-1	CASSEGASRDNEQFF	TGTGCCAGCAGTGAAGGGGCGAGCCGGGACAATGAGCAGTTCTTC
TRBV19	TRBD2	NA	TRBJ2-3	CASSTLLAGATDTQYF	TGTGCCAGTAGTACCCTACTAGCGGGGGCCACAGATACGCAGTATTTT
TRBV7-2	NA	NA	TRBJ1-3	CASSFGGSGTGNTIYF	TGTGCCAGCAGCTTCGGAGGCTCGGGGACTGGAAACACCATATATTTT
TRBV28	NA	once	TRBJ1-2	CASSPGGSAYGYTF	TGTGCCAGCAGTCCCGGAGGAAGCGCCTATGGCTACACCTTC
TRBV5-6	NA	NA	TRBJ1-2	CASSLALGAGGYTF	TGTGCCAGCAGCTTGGCCTTGGGGGCGGGCGGCTACACCTTC
TRBV2	TRBD1	NA	TRBJ1-4	CASKPGTGVNEKLFF	TGTGCCAGCAAACCCGGGACAGGGGTCAATGAAAAACTGTTTTTT
TRBV27	NA	NA	TRBJ2-3	CASSPSTDTQYF	TGTGCCAGCAGCCCAAGCACAGATACGCAGTATTTT
TRBV12-3/TRBV12-4	NA	NA	TRBJ2-7	CASSLRGPQYF	TGTGCCAGCAGTCTCCGAGGTCCGCAGTACTTC